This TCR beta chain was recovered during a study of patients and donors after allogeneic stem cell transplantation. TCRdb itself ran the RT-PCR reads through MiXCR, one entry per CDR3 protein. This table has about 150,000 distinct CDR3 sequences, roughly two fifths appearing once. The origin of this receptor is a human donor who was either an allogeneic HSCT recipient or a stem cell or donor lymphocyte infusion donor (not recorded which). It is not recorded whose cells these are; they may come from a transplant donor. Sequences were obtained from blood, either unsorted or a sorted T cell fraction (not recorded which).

CDR3 sequence: CASSLSRGGVEKLFF. The CDR3 DNA follows: TGTGCCAGCAGTTTATCGAGGGGAGGGGTTGAAAAACTGTTTTTT. The chain uses TRBV27 and TRBJ1-4; TRBD1 is a possible D gene (5 bases). The CDR3 is 15 amino acids. V was trimmed by 0 bases and J by 7 bases, leaving 12 bases between them. CDR1 is MNHEY and CDR2 is SMNVEV in the germline V gene (reference sequence).